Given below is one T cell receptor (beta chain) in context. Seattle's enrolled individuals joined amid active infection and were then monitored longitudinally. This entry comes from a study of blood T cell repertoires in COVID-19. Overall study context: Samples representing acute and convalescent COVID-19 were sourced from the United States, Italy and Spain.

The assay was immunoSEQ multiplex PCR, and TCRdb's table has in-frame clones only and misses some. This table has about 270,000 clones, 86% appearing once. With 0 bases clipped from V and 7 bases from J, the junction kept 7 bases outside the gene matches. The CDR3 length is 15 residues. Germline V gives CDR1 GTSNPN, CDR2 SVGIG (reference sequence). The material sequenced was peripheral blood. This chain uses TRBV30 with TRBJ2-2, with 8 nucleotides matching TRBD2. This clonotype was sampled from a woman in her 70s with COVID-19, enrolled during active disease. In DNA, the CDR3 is TGTGCCTGGAGTGTTGGGGGACTAGTAGGCGGGGAGCTGTTTTTT. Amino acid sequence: CAWSVGGLVGGELFF.